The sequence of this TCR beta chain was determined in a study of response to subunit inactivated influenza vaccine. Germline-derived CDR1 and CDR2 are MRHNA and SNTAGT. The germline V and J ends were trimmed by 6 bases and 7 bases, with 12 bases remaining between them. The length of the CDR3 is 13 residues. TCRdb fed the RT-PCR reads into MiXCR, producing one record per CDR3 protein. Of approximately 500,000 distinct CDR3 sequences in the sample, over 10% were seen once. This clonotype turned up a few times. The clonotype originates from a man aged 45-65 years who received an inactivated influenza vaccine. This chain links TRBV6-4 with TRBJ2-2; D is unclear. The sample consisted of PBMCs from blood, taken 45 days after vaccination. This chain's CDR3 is CASSPHPGGELFF. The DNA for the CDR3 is TGTGCCAGCAGCCCCCATCCGGGCGGGGAGCTGTTTTTT.